This T cell receptor beta chain was sequenced for a study of beta chain features in type 1 diabetes. As for the study in general: The patient and healthy donor groups were comparable for age, gender and cell yields.

This CDR3 region has 16 residues. Per the germline V gene, CDR1 is SEHNR and CDR2 is FQNEAQ (reference sequence). V shed 6 bases and J 7 bases; nucleotides not matched to a gene: 12. cDNA synthesis used the whole RNA isolate, giving expressed TCRB sequences. TCRdb's copy holds only in-frame clones and misses some; the assay was immunoSEQ multiplex PCR. The table shows approximately 470,000 clones, with around 28% occurring only once. The chain carries TRBV7-9 and TRBJ2-1; 10 bases fit TRBD2. This sequence was found in a man between 18 and 35 years old in good health. The specimen sequenced was naive CD4+ T cells from blood. The CDR3 here is CASRLAGLAGVNEQFF. For the CDR3, the DNA is TGTGCCAGCAGGCTAGCAGGCCTAGCGGGAGTGAATGAGCAGTTCTTC.